Shown below are 24 T cell receptor beta chains from a single sample sequenced in a study of T cell responses to AZD1222 COVID-19 vaccine. The assay was immunoSEQ multiplex PCR, and TCRdb's table has in-frame clones only and misses some. The top ten clones hold 4% to 4.5% of a sample with 160,000 or so clones, about nine tenths of them seen once. The sample consisted of peripheral blood, taken 28 days after the second dose of the MenACWY control vaccine. The receptors shown here come from an adult who received the MenACWY meningococcal vaccine as a control.

The chain uses TRBV15 and TRBJ2-7, with a weak D call TRBD1 (6 bases). The CDR3 has 12 amino acids. Trimming removed 3 bases at V and 5 bases at J, with 8 bases between. The germline V gene has CDR1 LNHNV and CDR2 YYDKDF (reference sequence). CDR3 sequence (DNA): TGTGCCACCAGCAGTAGACAGGACGAGCAGTACTTC. Translating gives CATSSRQDEQYF.

The chain carries TRBV6-2 or TRBV6-3 and TRBJ2-1; 7 bases are shared with TRBD1. The CDR3 runs 16 residues. The trim removed 2 bases at V and 7 bases at J, leaving 11 bases unmatched. CDR1 MNHEY and CDR2 SVGEGT come from the germline V gene. The CDR3 DNA reads TGTGCCAGCAGTTACACCTCGGGACAGCGGTCGAATGAGCAGTTCTTC. Residues: CASSYTSGQRSNEQFF.

The genes are TRBV9 and TRBJ2-6, with a tentative D call TRBD2 (5 bases). The germline CDR1 and CDR2 sequences are SGDLS and YYNGEE. V lost 2 bases to trimming and J lost 0 bases, with 6 bases between them. This CDR3 has 15 amino acids. The CDR3 spells CASSVGISGANVLTF. The CDR3 nucleotides read TGTGCCAGCAGCGTCGGGATCTCTGGGGCCAACGTCCTGACTTTC.

The chain joins TRBV20-1 to TRBJ1-5, with D unclear. From germline, CDR1 is DFQATT and CDR2 SNEGSKA (reference sequence). Trimming cost V 3 bases and J 6 bases, with 6 bases left between them. The CDR3 length is 11 residues. This chain's CDR3 is CSASFGQPQHF. As DNA, the CDR3 is TGCAGTGCTAGTTTCGGTCAGCCCCAGCATTTT.

V and J are TRBV5-4 and TRBJ2-1; a possible D gene is TRBD2 (6 bases). The CDR3 sequence is 13 residues long. Germline loops: CDR1 SGHNT, CDR2 YYREEE (reference sequence). V was pared by 3 bases and J by 12 bases, with 16 bases between. In nucleotides, the CDR3 is TGTGCCAGCAGCTCCGCGGGACTTTCATTGCAGTTCTTC. Translation: CASSSAGLSLQFF. Looking up the rest from reference TRBV5-4 and TRBJ2-1 gives the full variable domain: ETGVTQSPTHLIKTRGQQVTLRCSSQSGHNTVSWYQQALGQGPQFIFQYYREEENGRGNFPPRFSGLQFPNYSSELNVNALELDDSALYLCASSSAGLSLQFFGPGTRLTVL.

V gene TRBV11-2 combines with J gene TRBJ1-1; D is unclear. V lost 5 bases and J 2 bases, leaving 12 bases between the germline ends. The germline V gene has CDR1 SGHAT and CDR2 FQNNGV. CDR3 size: 14 residues. The CDR3 here is CASSPAPKNTEAFF. The CDR3 DNA is TGTGCCAGCAGCCCAGCTCCGAAAAACACTGAAGCTTTCTTT.

This sequence joins TRBV6-5 and TRBJ2-3; D uncertain. The CDR3 runs to 13 residues. The germline V and J ends were trimmed by 6 bases and 5 bases, with 12 bases remaining between them. In germline, CDR1 is MNHEY, CDR2 SVGAGI. The CDR3 region has the DNA TGTGCCAGCAGACAGCCTAGGGTAGATACGCAGTATTTT. Translating it yields CASRQPRVDTQYF.

V and J are TRBV6-5 and TRBJ1-1; D gene uncertain. Germline values: CDR1 MNHEY, CDR2 SVGAGI. The ends were cut back, 0 bases at V and 4 bases at J, with 9 bases in the middle. This CDR3 has 14 amino acids. The DNA for the CDR3 is TGTGCCAGCAGTTACTCGTATAGGGCCACTGAAGCTTTCTTT. As protein: CASSYSYRATEAFF.

The chain recombines TRBV18 with TRBJ2-2; a possible D gene is TRBD1 (6 bases). With 2 bases removed from V and 1 base from J, the gap between germline ends came to 11 bases. The CDR3 consists of 16 residues. CDR1 KGHSH and CDR2 LQKENI come from the germline V gene. The CDR3 bases are TGTGCCAGCTCACCAAAAGGGGGATTGAACACCGGGGAGCTGTTTTTT. Its translation: CASSPKGGLNTGELFF.

This chain links TRBV7-9 with TRBJ2-3; TRBD1 matches 9 bases. The CDR3 has 16 residues. Germline V gene data show CDR1 as SEHNR and CDR2 as FQNEAQ (reference sequence). V was pared by 4 bases and J by 1 base, with 6 bases of the junction left unmatched. This CDR3 reads CASSSPRDRGTDTQYF. CDR3 sequence (DNA): TGTGCCAGCAGCTCACCCCGGGACAGGGGCACAGATACGCAGTATTTT.

V and J are TRBV6-2 or TRBV6-3 and TRBJ2-1, with a possible D match to TRBD1 (6 bases). Germline CDR1 is MNHEY and CDR2 is SVGEGT. With 2 bases removed from V and 4 bases from J, the gap between germline ends came to 15 bases. CDR3 length: 16 residues. The CDR3 spells CASSYRPGTIYNEQFF. The CDR3 nucleotides read TGTGCCAGCAGTTACCGGCCAGGGACAATTTACAATGAGCAGTTCTTC.

This chain uses TRBV5-4 with TRBJ1-2; 7 positions agree with TRBD1. This CDR3 has 14 amino acids. Trimming at V came to 4 bases and at J to 8 bases, leaving 11 bases not matched to a gene. Germline V gene lookup returns CDR1 SGHNT and CDR2 YYREEE (reference sequence). The CDR3 region is CASSTGTDRRGYTF. CDR3 in DNA: TGTGCCAGCAGCACCGGGACAGACCGAAGAGGCTACACCTTC.

The chain combines TRBV6-5 with TRBJ2-5; perhaps TRBD2 as D (6 bases). CDR1 is MNHEY and CDR2 is SVGAGI in the germline V gene. The CDR3 contains 13 residues. With 7 bases removed from V and 5 bases from J, the gap between germline ends came to 14 bases. The CDR3 reads CASKPSESETQYF. In DNA form, the CDR3 reads TGTGCCAGCAAGCCTAGCGAATCGGAGACCCAGTACTTC.

This chain links TRBV30 with TRBJ2-7; D is uncertain. The CDR3 spans 13 residues. Germline V lookup: CDR1 GTSNPN, CDR2 SVGIG (reference sequence). Trimming pared 3 bases from V and 7 bases from J, leaving 16 bases between. The CDR3 region is CAWRLAASEEQYF. CDR3 DNA sequence: TGTGCCTGGAGGTTGGCAGCCTCTGAGGAGCAGTACTTC. The whole variable domain, remainder taken from reference TRBV30 and TRBJ2-7, is SQTIHQWPATLVQPVGSPLSLECTVEGTSNPNLYWYRQAAGRGLQLLFYSVGIGQISSEVPQNLSASRPQDRQFILSSKKLLLSDSGFYLCAWRLAASEEQYFGPGTRLTVT.

The V gene is TRBV10-3, the J gene TRBJ1-5; a possible D gene is TRBD1 (5 bases). V was clipped by 7 bases and J by 4 bases, with 11 bases between them. Germline loops: CDR1 ENHRY, CDR2 SYGVKD. The CDR3 length is 13 residues. CDR3 sequence reads: CAITRDLNQPQHF. For the CDR3, the DNA is TGTGCCATCACTCGGGACCTAAATCAGCCCCAGCATTTT.

This clone showed up just once. J is TRBJ1-1 and V is TRBV18; the D gene is possibly TRBD1 (6 bases). Looked up from germline, CDR1 is KGHSH and CDR2 is LQKENI. The V gene lost 6 bases and the J gene lost 1 base, with 12 bases spanning the gap. The CDR3 covers 14 residues. The CDR3 sequence is CASSPKGGNTEAFF. The CDR3 region has the DNA TGTGCCAGCTCCCCTAAGGGGGGGAACACTGAAGCTTTCTTT. Filled out from reference TRBV18 and TRBJ1-1, the complete variable domain reads NAGVMQNPRHLVRRRGQEARLRCSPMKGHSHVYWYRQLPEEGLKFMVYLQKENIIDESGMPKERFSAEFPKEGPSILRIQQVVRGDSAAYFCASSPKGGNTEAFFGQGTRLTVV.

The gene calls are TRBV5-4 and TRBJ1-1; D not certain. Trimming removed 0 bases from V and 1 base from J, with 10 bases in between. The CDR3 runs 15 residues. The germline V gene has CDR1 SGHNT and CDR2 YYREEE (reference sequence). The CDR3 here is CASSLVSPGNTEAFF. The CDR3 DNA is TGTGCCAGCAGCTTGGTGTCTCCGGGGAACACTGAAGCTTTCTTT.

J is TRBJ1-2 and V is TRBV10-3; possible D gene TRBD1, 5 bases. Germline CDR1 ENHRY, CDR2 SYGVKD. The CDR3 contains 11 residues. The germline V and J ends were trimmed by 8 bases and 5 bases, with 9 bases remaining between them. The CDR3 loop reads CAILGLYGYTF. DNA for the CDR3: TGTGCCATCCTGGGACTTTATGGCTACACCTTC.

The V call is TRBV28, the J call TRBJ2-7; D is unresolved. Germline CDR1 reads MDHEN; CDR2 reads SYDVKM. The V and J ends lost 5 bases and 3 bases respectively, with 11 bases between them. CDR3 length: 13 amino acids. The CDR3 bases are TGTGCCAGCAGTCCACCTCCACGCTACGAGCAGTACTTC. This encodes CASSPPPRYEQYF.

The chain employs TRBV5-1 and TRBJ2-3, with a tentative D call TRBD2 (5 bases). Germline lookup yields CDR1 SGHRS and CDR2 YFSETQ. This CDR3 is built from 14 residues. Trimming removed 3 bases from V and 4 bases from J, with 12 bases in between. CDR3 sequence reads: CASSSPGSADTQYF. CDR3 in DNA: TGCGCCAGCAGCTCCCCGGGTAGCGCAGATACGCAGTATTTT.

The chain employs TRBV12-3 or TRBV12-4 and TRBJ2-3; D gene unclear. V gave up 1 base and J gave up 4 bases, with 6 bases separating them. This CDR3 contains 13 residues. The CDR3 nucleotides read TGTGCCAGCAGTTTAGTAGTCTCAGATACGCAGTATTTT. It encodes CASSLVVSDTQYF.

CDR3 nucleotide sequence: TGTGCCAGCAGCCGAACAGGGGGTCACGAGCAGTACTTC. It encodes CASSRTGGHEQYF. The V and J genes are TRBV11-2 and TRBJ2-7; 8 bases agree with TRBD1. The junction had 5 bases not matched to a gene; V was cut back by 5 bases and J by 5 bases. Germline values: CDR1 SGHAT, CDR2 FQNNGV. This CDR3 spans 13 amino acids.

The J gene is TRBJ1-5, the V gene TRBV18; a possible D gene is TRBD1 (5 bases). V lost 5 bases to trimming and J lost 4 bases, with 9 bases between them. The germline V gene encodes CDR1 KGHSH and CDR2 LQKENI. CDR3 length: 13 amino acids. The CDR3 reads CASSKGENQPQHF. Written as DNA, the CDR3 is TGTGCCAGCTCAAAAGGGGAGAATCAGCCCCAGCATTTT.

The chain couples TRBV3-1 (or the pseudogene TRBV3-2) to TRBJ1-1, with D uncertain. Per germline, CDR1 LGHDT and CDR2 YNNKEL (reference sequence). V was shortened by 2 bases and J by 0 bases, with 19 bases between the two germline ends. This CDR3 region has 18 residues. The DNA for the CDR3 is TGTGCCAGCAGCCAATTCCCGTGGGCCTTGCCAATGAACACTGAAGCTTTCTTT. Its protein product is CASSQFPWALPMNTEAFF.